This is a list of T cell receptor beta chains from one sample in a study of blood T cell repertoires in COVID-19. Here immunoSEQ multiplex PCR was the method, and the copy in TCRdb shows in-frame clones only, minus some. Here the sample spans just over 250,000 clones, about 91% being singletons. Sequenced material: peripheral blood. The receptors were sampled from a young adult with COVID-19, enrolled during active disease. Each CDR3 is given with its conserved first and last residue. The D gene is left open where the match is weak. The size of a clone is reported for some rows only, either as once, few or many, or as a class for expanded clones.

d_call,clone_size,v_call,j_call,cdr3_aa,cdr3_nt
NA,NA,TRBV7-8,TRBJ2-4,CASSLYGLGQEYF,TGTGCCAGCAGCTTATATGGGTTGGGTCAGGAGTACTTC
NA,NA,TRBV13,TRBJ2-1,CASSHGAEGRNEQFF,TGTGCCAGCAGCCACGGGGCGGAGGGTAGGAATGAGCAGTTCTTC
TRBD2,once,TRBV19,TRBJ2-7,CASTDTSGSVEQYF,TGTGCCAGTACCGATACCAGCGGGAGTGTTGAGCAGTACTTC
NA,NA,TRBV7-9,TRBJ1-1,CASSSGSQGTEAFF,TGTGCCAGCAGCAGCGGGTCGCAGGGCACTGAAGCTTTCTTT
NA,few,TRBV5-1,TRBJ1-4,CASSLDRSSSTNEKLFF,TGCGCCAGCAGCTTGGACAGAAGCTCTTCAACTAATGAAAAACTGTTTTTT
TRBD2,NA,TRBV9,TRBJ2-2,CASSVGSGKNTGELFF,TGTGCCAGCAGCGTAGGTAGCGGGAAAAACACCGGGGAGCTGTTTTTT
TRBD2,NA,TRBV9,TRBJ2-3,CASSASGSSTDTQYF,TGTGCCAGCAGCGCTAGCGGTTCTAGCACAGATACGCAGTATTTT
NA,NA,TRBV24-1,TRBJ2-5,CATNQGGQETQYF,TGTGCCACCAATCAGGGGGGACAAGAGACCCAGTACTTC
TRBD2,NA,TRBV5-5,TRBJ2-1,CASSLDPGLAVRGEQFF,TGTGCCAGCAGCCTCGATCCGGGACTAGCGGTAAGGGGTGAGCAGTTCTTC
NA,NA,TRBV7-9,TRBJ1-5,CASSEGDQPQHF,TGTGCCAGCAGCGAAGGGGATCAGCCCCAGCATTTT
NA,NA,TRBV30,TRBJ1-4,CAWGGTHGEKLFF,TGTGCCTGGGGGGGGACTCATGGGGAAAAACTGTTTTTT
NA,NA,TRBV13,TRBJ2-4,CASSLGRVVNIQYF,TGTGCCAGCAGCTTGGGCAGGGTAGTGAACATTCAGTACTTC
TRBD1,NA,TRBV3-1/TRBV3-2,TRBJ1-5,CASSQDIGGPQPQHF,TGTGCCAGCAGCCAAGATATAGGGGGCCCACAGCCCCAGCATTTT
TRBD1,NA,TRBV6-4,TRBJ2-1,CASSDSDTGGSYNEQFF,TGTGCCAGCAGTGACTCGGATACAGGGGGTTCCTACAATGAGCAGTTCTTC
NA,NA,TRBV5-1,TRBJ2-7,CASSLGERARAYEQYF,TGCGCCAGCAGCTTGGGCGAAAGGGCCAGGGCCTACGAGCAGTACTTC
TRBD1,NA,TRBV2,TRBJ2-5,CATTGQSQETQYF,TGTGCCACCACGGGACAGAGCCAAGAGACCCAGTACTTC
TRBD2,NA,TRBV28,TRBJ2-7,CASSLGGLAATYEQYF,TGTGCCAGCAGTTTAGGGGGACTAGCGGCTACCTACGAGCAGTACTTC
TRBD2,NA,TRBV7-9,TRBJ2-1,CASSFSGRVSYNEQFF,TGTGCCAGCAGCTTTAGCGGGAGGGTCAGCTACAATGAGCAGTTCTTC
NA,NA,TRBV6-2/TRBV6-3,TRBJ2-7,CASSSPAATSLEQYF,TGTGCCAGCAGTTCCCCCGCGGCAACCTCTTTGGAGCAGTACTTC
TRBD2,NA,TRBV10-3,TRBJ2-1,CAISEPGLAGGRSYNEQFF,TGTGCCATCAGTGAGCCGGGACTAGCGGGAGGACGGTCCTACAATGAGCAGTTCTTC
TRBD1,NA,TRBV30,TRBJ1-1,CAWRETGGSKAFF,TGTGCCTGGAGAGAAACAGGGGGTTCGAAAGCTTTCTTT
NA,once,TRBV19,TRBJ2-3,CASRVQGHDTDTQYF,TGTGCCAGTAGGGTCCAGGGTCACGACACAGATACGCAGTATTTT
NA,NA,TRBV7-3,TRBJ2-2,CASSGVSDGTGELFF,TGTGCCAGCAGCGGAGTCAGTGATGGTACCGGGGAGCTGTTTTTT
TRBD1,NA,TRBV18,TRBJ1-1,CASSPGQGARLAFF,TGTGCCAGCTCACCGGGACAGGGGGCGCGGTTGGCTTTCTTT
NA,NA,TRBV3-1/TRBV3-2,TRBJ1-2,CASSPRPTPTLSGYTF,TGTGCCAGCAGCCCCCGACCGACACCTACCCTCTCGGGCTACACCTTC
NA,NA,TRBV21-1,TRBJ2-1,CASSKLAGGPNEQFF,TGTGCCAGCAGCAAACTAGCGGGAGGGCCTAATGAGCAGTTCTTC
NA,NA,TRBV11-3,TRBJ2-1,CASSSPRSDNEQFF,TGTGCCAGCAGCTCTCCCCGGTCTGACAATGAGCAGTTCTTC
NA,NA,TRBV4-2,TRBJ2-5,CASSQDGTPGVETQYF,TGTGCCAGCAGCCAAGACGGGACACCCGGGGTAGAGACCCAGTACTTC
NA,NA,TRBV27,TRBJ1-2,CASSLSWLPSRGYGYTF,TGTGCCAGCAGTTTATCGTGGCTTCCTAGCCGCGGCTATGGCTACACCTTC
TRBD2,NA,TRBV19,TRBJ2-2,CASSPTIRLAGFPGNTGELFF,TGTGCCAGTAGTCCGACCATCAGACTAGCGGGGTTCCCCGGAAACACCGGGGAGCTGTTTTTT
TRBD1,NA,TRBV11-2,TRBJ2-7,CASSLGQGFYEQYF,TGTGCCAGCAGCTTGGGACAGGGATTCTACGAGCAGTACTTC
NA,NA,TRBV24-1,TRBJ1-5,CAANYGNQPQHF,TGTGCCGCCAACTATGGCAATCAGCCCCAGCATTTT
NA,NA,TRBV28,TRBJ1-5,CASTDSLGVINQPQHF,TGTGCCAGCACCGACTCTCTAGGGGTGATTAATCAGCCCCAGCATTTT
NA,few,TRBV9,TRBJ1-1,CASSVGQMNTEAFF,TGTGCCAGCAGCGTAGGACAGATGAACACTGAAGCTTTCTTT
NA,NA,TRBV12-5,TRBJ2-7,CASGLSLATYEQYF,TGTGCTAGTGGTTTAAGTCTAGCGACCTACGAGCAGTACTTC
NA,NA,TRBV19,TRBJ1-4,CASSMLAGASTNEKLFF,TGTGCCAGTAGTATGTTGGCAGGGGCTTCAACTAATGAAAAACTGTTTTTT
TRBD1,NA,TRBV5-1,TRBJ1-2,CASSLVMTGTGGYTF,TGCGCCAGCAGCTTGGTTATGACAGGGACCGGTGGCTACACCTTC
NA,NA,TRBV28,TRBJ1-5,CASSLLAGLGVNQPQHF,TGTGCCAGCAGTTTATTGGCAGGGCTTGGGGTAAATCAGCCCCAGCATTTT
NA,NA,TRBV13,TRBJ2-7,CASSLGQEYEQYF,TGTGCCAGCAGCTTAGGACAGGAATACGAGCAGTACTTC
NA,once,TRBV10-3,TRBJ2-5,CATQGIEETQYF,TGTGCCACCCAGGGGATTGAAGAGACCCAGTACTTC
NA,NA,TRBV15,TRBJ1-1,CATSRETAEAFF,TGTGCCACCAGCAGAGAAACGGCTGAAGCTTTCTTT
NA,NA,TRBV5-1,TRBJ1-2,CASSWEKASGYTF,TGCGCCAGCAGCTGGGAGAAGGCCTCTGGCTACACCTTC
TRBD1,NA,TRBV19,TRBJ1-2,CASSTRDSLGYTF,TGTGCCAGTAGTACCCGGGACAGTCTTGGCTACACCTTC
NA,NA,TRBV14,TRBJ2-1,CASSQDTGVSGEQFF,TGTGCCAGCAGCCAAGATACGGGAGTGTCAGGTGAGCAGTTCTTC
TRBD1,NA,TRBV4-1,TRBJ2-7,CASSQRTGGSDEQYF,TGCGCCAGCAGCCAAAGGACAGGGGGATCTGACGAGCAGTACTTC